This entry concerns a single T cell receptor (beta chain). Its antigen remains unknown. The sample comes from a study of OX40 agonist ivuxolimab in advanced cancers. Overall study results and limits: Expanded clones tended on average to be more numerous among CD8+ T cells than CD4+. Expanded peripheral T-cell antigen specificity went undetermined.

Libraries were prepared by immunoSEQ multiplex PCR; TCRdb keeps only in-frame clonotypes and omits some of them. Of 50,000 to 85,000 clones listed, roughly nine tenths are singletons. CDR3 length: 14 amino acids. Prior autoimmune disease or systemic immunosuppression barred patients. This TCR came from an adult with an advanced solid tumor such as melanoma, head and neck, liver or kidney cancer. The gene calls are TRBV21-1 and TRBJ2-3; TRBD1 was called by the table and not checked on the DNA. TRBV21-1 is assigned pseudogene status. The source material was CD4+ or CD8+ T cells sorted from blood, sampled in a trial of the OX40 agonist ivuxolimab. CDR3 DNA sequence: TGTGCCAGCAGCAAACCTCCCGACAGGGCAACGCAGTATTTT. Protein sequence: CASSKPPDRATQYF.